Below, one TCR beta chain is given with its context. The target antigen is unknown. TCRdb's table, derived via immunoSEQ multiplex PCR, lists solely in-frame clones and lacks some. The sample has just under 95,000 clones, around 87% seen once. The CDR3 loop spans 17 amino acids. V trimming: 5 bases; J trimming: 6 bases; junction bases outside the gene matches: 11. CDR1 is SNHLY, CDR2 FYNNEI, per germline. This sample stems from a study of OX40 agonist ivuxolimab in advanced cancers. Study-wide findings and caveats: No determination was made of the antigen specificity of the expanded peripheral T cells.

The source was CD4+ or CD8+ T cells sorted from blood, collected in a trial of the OX40 agonist ivuxolimab. This sequence joins TRBV2 and TRBJ1-6, with 9 bases matching TRBD1. This sequence originates from an adult with an advanced solid tumor such as melanoma, head and neck, liver or kidney cancer. The chain's CDR3 is CASSIPGQGVFNSPLHF. The DNA for the CDR3 is TGTGCCAGCAGTATCCCGGGACAGGGCGTTTTTAATTCACCCCTCCACTTT.